A single sample is the source of the 15 T cell receptor beta chains below, sequenced in a study of cytomegalovirus exposure and HLA in healthy donors. A multiplex PCR was run with 60 Vbeta primers and 13 Jbeta primers. Sequencing was performed with immunoSEQ multiplex PCR; in TCRdb, only in-frame clones are kept and a portion is missing. This sample contains tens of thousands of clones. Sample: PBMCs. The receptors were sampled from a woman aged 25 to 39 in good health and CMV-seronegative.

The chain uses TRBV19 and TRBJ1-5, with TRBD1 identical over 11 bases. Germline loops: CDR1 LNHDA, CDR2 SQIVND (reference sequence). The CDR3 extends over 17 amino acids. Germline trimming cut 9 bases from V and 9 bases from J; bases unmatched to any gene: 19. The CDR3 sequence is CASTEVAEWTGGLPQHF. CDR3 DNA: TGTGCCAGCACGGAGGTTGCGGAATGGACAGGGGGCCTGCCCCAGCATTTT.

The chain recombines TRBV28 with TRBJ2-7; maybe TRBD2 (6 bases). CDR1 is MDHEN, CDR2 SYDVKM, per germline. The CDR3 sequence is 13 residues long. Between the trimmed V and J ends, which lost 6 bases and 4 bases, there was a span of 13 bases. CDR3: CASRWTTSYEQYF. The CDR3 bases are TGTGCCAGCAGGTGGACTACTTCGTACGAGCAGTACTTC.

CDR3 sequence reads: CASSQGGTEAFF. CDR3 in DNA: TGTGCCAGCAGCCAGGGAGGGACTGAAGCTTTCTTT. The chain links TRBV27 to TRBJ1-1; possible D gene TRBD1, 5 bases. The CDR3 runs to 12 residues. The germline CDR1 and CDR2 sequences are MNHEY and SMNVEV (reference sequence). Trimming took off 6 bases at V and 5 bases at J, with 10 bases between the two ends.

This chain uses TRBV7-9 with TRBJ2-1; 8 nucleotides match TRBD1. Germline CDR1 and CDR2: SEHNR and FQNEAQ (reference sequence). J was trimmed by 6 bases and V by 3 bases; bases with no gene match: 7. There are 15 residues in the CDR3. CDR3 region: CASSFARGLVNEQFF. The CDR3 DNA sequence: TGTGCCAGCAGCTTTGCCAGGGGGCTTGTCAATGAGCAGTTCTTC.

Concerning this clone itself: Other DNA sequences from this sample encode an identical CDR3 as well. The chain uses TRBV28 and TRBJ1-2, with D maybe TRBD1 (5 bases). V dropped 8 bases and J dropped 8 bases, with 21 bases sitting between them. The CDR3 covers 14 residues. Germline V CDR1 and CDR2: MDHEN, SYDVKM. The CDR3, as DNA: TGTGCCAGCTCAGGGTCACCACTCGTCGGCGGCTACACCTTC. It yields the protein CASSGSPLVGGYTF.

The chain carries TRBV28 and TRBJ2-4; the match to TRBD1 covers 8 bases. The CDR3 consists of 17 residues. After removal of 1 base from V and 2 bases from J, the junction contained 7 bases not matched to a gene. CDR1 and CDR2 (germline): MDHEN, SYDVKM. The CDR3 protein is CASSLSKGQAPKNIQYF. The CDR3 coding sequence is TGTGCCAGCAGTTTATCCAAGGGACAGGCCCCCAAAAACATTCAGTACTTC.

The chain recombines TRBV28 with TRBJ2-1; TRBD1 aligns across 7 bases. This CDR3 is built from 12 residues. The junction had 5 bases not matched to a gene; V was cut back by 6 bases and J by 9 bases. CDR1 and CDR2 from the germline V gene are MDHEN and SYDVKM. The CDR3 sequence is CASRDPGGEQFF. The CDR3 DNA sequence: TGTGCCAGCAGGGACCCAGGGGGTGAGCAGTTCTTC.

J is TRBJ2-1 and V is TRBV29-1, with D possibly being TRBD2 (5 bases). Trimming shortened V by 7 bases and J by 4 bases, and 17 bases separated the two germline ends. The germline V gene has CDR1 SQVTM and CDR2 ANQGSEA. This CDR3 has 14 residues. The DNA for the CDR3 is TGCAGCGCCTCCCTAATGACTAAGTACAATGAGCAGTTCTTC. Protein product: CSASLMTKYNEQFF.

This chain uses TRBV4-2 with TRBJ2-2; a possible D gene is TRBD1 (5 bases). Looked up from germline, CDR1 is LGHNA and CDR2 is YNFKEQ. Trimming stripped 0 bases from V and 5 bases from J, with 19 bases between. The CDR3 has 18 residues. CDR3 bases: TGTGCCAGCAGCCAAGATCTGTTAATAGCAGGGATGACCGGGGAGCTGTTTTTT. Protein: CASSQDLLIAGMTGELFF.

The chain is built from TRBV6-1 and TRBJ1-1, with D maybe TRBD1 (5 bases). The CDR3 is made up of 16 amino acids. Deletions cut 1 base from V and 6 bases from J, with 18 bases between. Germline V gene sequence: CDR1 MNHNS, CDR2 SASEGT. The CDR3 DNA reads TGTGCCAGCAGTGAAGGTACGGGTGGGGCTGGGGCTGAAGCTTTCTTT. Protein sequence: CASSEGTGGAGAEAFF.

The gene calls are TRBV29-1 and TRBJ2-5; 8 bases agree with TRBD2. The CDR3 spans 13 residues. Losses at the gene ends were 4 bases for V and 2 bases for J; bases not matched to a gene: 3. From germline, CDR1 is SQVTM and CDR2 ANQGSEA. The CDR3 loop reads CSVVRGAQETQYF. In DNA form, the CDR3 reads TGCAGCGTTGTGCGGGGGGCACAAGAGACCCAGTACTTC. Looking up the rest from reference TRBV29-1 and TRBJ2-5 gives the full variable domain: SAVISQKPSRDICQRGTSLTIQCQVDSQVTMMFWYRQQPGQSLTLIATANQGSEATYESGFVIDKFPISRPNLTFSTLTVSNMSPEDSSIYLCSVVRGAQETQYFGPGTRLLVL.

The rearrangement joins TRBV6-5 to TRBJ1-2; 9 bases line up with TRBD1. CDR3 length: 15 amino acids. The germline V gene has CDR1 MNHEY and CDR2 SVGAGI. Trimming removed 6 bases from V and 4 bases from J; junction bases left unmatched: 9. This CDR3 reads CASRPGQGWGYGYTF. The CDR3 DNA follows: TGTGCCAGCAGACCGGGACAGGGCTGGGGCTATGGCTACACCTTC.

The rearrangement joins TRBV4-1 to TRBJ1-2; D is undetermined. The CDR3 is 15 amino acids. V was cut by 1 base and J by 4 bases, with 13 bases left in between. The V gene's germline CDR1 is MGHRA and CDR2 YSYEKL. As DNA, the CDR3 is TGCGCCAGCAGCCAAGGTCTCCCCGGGATCTATGGCTACACCTTC. Protein product: CASSQGLPGIYGYTF.

The gene calls are TRBV6-5 and TRBJ2-7; 7 bases line up with TRBD2. The CDR3 is 16 amino acids. V lost 3 bases, J lost 0 bases, and 8 bases stayed unmatched. Germline V lookup: CDR1 MNHEY, CDR2 SVGAGI. The CDR3 is CASSYLRGVNSYEQYF. Written as DNA, the CDR3 is TGTGCCAGCAGTTATCTACGGGGGGTCAACTCCTACGAGCAGTACTTC.

V is TRBV7-2 and J is TRBJ2-1, with 14 bases aligning to TRBD2. The trim removed 4 bases at V and 7 bases at J, leaving 3 bases unmatched. The CDR3 is 15 residues long. CDR1 and CDR2 from the germline V gene are SGHTA and FQGNSA. CDR3 sequence reads: CASSSRTSGGNEQFF. The CDR3 nucleotides read TGTGCCAGCAGCTCGAGGACTAGCGGGGGGAATGAGCAGTTCTTC.